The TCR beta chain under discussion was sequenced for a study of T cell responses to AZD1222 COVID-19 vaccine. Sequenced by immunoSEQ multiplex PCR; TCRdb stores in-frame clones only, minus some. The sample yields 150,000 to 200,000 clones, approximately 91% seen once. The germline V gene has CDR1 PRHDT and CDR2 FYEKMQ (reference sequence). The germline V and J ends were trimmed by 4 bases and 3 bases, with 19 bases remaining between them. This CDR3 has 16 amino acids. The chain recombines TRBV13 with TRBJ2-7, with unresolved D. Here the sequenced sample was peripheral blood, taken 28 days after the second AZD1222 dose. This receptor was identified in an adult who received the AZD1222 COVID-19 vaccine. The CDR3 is CASSSRQSGPNYEQYF. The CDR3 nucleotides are TGTGCCAGCAGCTCGCGGCAGAGTGGACCTAACTACGAGCAGTACTTC.